This T cell receptor (beta chain) was identified during a study of regulatory T cells in long-lasting Graves disease. Study at large: For a period under 3 months, newly diagnosed Graves' patients had taken antithyroid drugs.

The time point was: newly diagnosed GD, antithyroid drugs for less than 3 months. Isolated PBMC RNA provided the starting material for the TCR library. Study observations and caveats: What was studied was peripheral blood only, and not thyroid tissue.

Investigators prepared the TCR beta libraries by applying iRepertoire HTBI primers and Arm-PCR of CDR3 regions. TCRdb passed the multiplex PCR reads through MiXCR, listing each CDR3 protein once. This sample has roughly 360,000 distinct CDR3 sequences, with 12% found just once. The CDR3 sequence is 15 residues long. Germline values: CDR1 SNHLY, CDR2 FYNNEI. V was cut by 4 bases and J by 0 bases, with 10 bases left in between. In its sample, this clonotype was seen many times. Its antigen is currently unknown. These data also featured in a second study, about T cells in Graves' hyperthyroidism and ophthalmopathy. That work adds: With the HTBI primer set, the TCR CDR3 went through a first round of RT-PCR. From stable hyperthyroidism, ophthalmopathy was set apart by a 13 V-J model.

This clonotype was obtained from a woman aged 18-29 years with Graves disease. This chain joins TRBV2 and TRBJ1-3; maybe TRBD1 (6 bases). The specimen was peripheral blood mononuclear cells (PBMCs), collected at new diagnosis, from a patient treated with antithyroid drugs. CDR3 DNA: TGTGCCAGCAGTGGGACGGACAGCTCTGGAAACACCATATATTTT. Amino acid sequence: CASSGTDSSGNTIYF.